This record concerns one T cell receptor beta chain sequence. The treatment was: roughly 18 received Ad26.COV2.S at low or high dose, single or two shots; 5 received placebo; per-sample allocation not given. Specimens were obtained on day 63 following the first vaccine or placebo injection. V lost 3 bases and J lost 4, with 9 bases in between. Germline V lookup: CDR1 WNHNN, CDR2 SYGVQD (reference sequence). There are 13 residues in the CDR3. Clones were read by immunoSEQ multiplex PCR, and TCRdb kept only the in-frame ones, dropping some. This sample has about 680,000 clones, with about 89% found just once. The sample belongs to a study of Ad26.COV2.S vaccination and SARS-CoV-2 variants. Study overall: The trial was COV1001 and the donor's arm was Ad26.COV2.S.

Sequencing used peripheral blood, obtained in a trial of Ad26.COV2.S vaccine versus placebo. The clonotype comes from a person aged 18-65 years who received the Ad26.COV2.S COVID-19 vaccine or a placebo. This chain links TRBV10-1 with TRBJ1-1, with a possible D match to TRBD1 (5 bases). CDR3 in amino acids: CASSEEGVTEAFF. DNA of the CDR3: TGCGCCAGCAGTGAAGAAGGGGTCACTGAAGCTTTCTTT.